These T cell receptor beta chains were read from a single sample in a study of Graves' ophthalmopathy and Graves' hyperthyroidism. TCRdb ran MiXCR on the multiplex PCR reads and lists one entry per CDR3 protein. Here the sample spans 900,000 to 1,200,000 distinct CDR3 sequences, approximately 35% being singletons. The sequenced sample was peripheral blood or thyroid tissue (not recorded which). The receptor source for this set is an adult man with Graves' hyperthyroidism. Both conserved end residues are part of each CDR3. Fields, in order: clone size, V gene, J gene, D gene, CDR3 DNA, CDR3 protein. A D gene is named only where the DNA matches it firmly. Not all rows give a size; the values are once, few, many and, for expanded clones, a class.

.	TRBV7-8	TRBJ2-7	.	TGTGCCAGCAGGTCTGGCCGAGGGGGGTCCTACGAGCAGTACTTC	CASRSGRGGSYEQYF
many	TRBV4-3	TRBJ2-6	.	TGCGCCAGCAGCCCGGGGTATGGGGCCAACGTCCTGACTTTC	CASSPGYGANVLTF
many	TRBV29-1	TRBJ1-2	TRBD1	TGCAGCGTTGCAGGGGGCAATAACTATGGCTACACCTTC	CSVAGGNNYGYTF
many	TRBV11-2	TRBJ1-1	.	TGTGCCAGCAGCTTACCGGAAGGACGGGGAAAAGCTTTCTTT	CASSLPEGRGKAFF
once	TRBV12-3/TRBV12-4	TRBJ2-6	TRBD1	TGTGCCAGCAGTACCGGGACAGGAGTTTCTGGGGCCAACGTCCTGACTTTC	CASSTGTGVSGANVLTF
many	TRBV29-1	TRBJ2-7	TRBD2	TGCAGCGTTAGACTAGCACCCGAGCAGTACTTC	CSVRLAPEQYF
.	TRBV5-1	TRBJ2-7	.	TGCACCAGCAGCCCAGGGTGGACTCTGACTTACGAGCAGTACTTC	CTSSPGWTLTYEQYF
.	TRBV10-3	TRBJ1-1	.	TGTGCCATCAAGGACAAATCGGGGAACACTGAAGCTTTCTTT	CAIKDKSGNTEAFF
.	TRBV28	TRBJ1-5	.	TGTGCCAGCAGTTTGGCAGGGTTCGACCAGCCCCAGCATTTT	CASSLAGFDQPQHF
many	TRBV20-1	TRBJ1-6	TRBD1	TGCAGTGCTTACGGACAGGGTACCTATAATTCACCCCTCCACTTT	CSAYGQGTYNSPLHF
.	TRBV12-3/TRBV12-4	TRBJ2-7	.	TGTGCCAGCACCCGGGACAAGGGCCTGGGGCAGTACTTC	CASTRDKGLGQYF
many	TRBV25-1	TRBJ1-1	.	TGTGCCAGCAGTGAATGGGGGCGTGGGGTGGCTGAAGCTTTCTTT	CASSEWGRGVAEAFF
few	TRBV11-2	TRBJ2-5	.	TGTGCCAGCAGCTTGCCGGACTATCAAGAGACCCAGTACTTC	CASSLPDYQETQYF
many	TRBV6-5	TRBJ1-6	.	TGTGCCAGCAGTTACTCGACGGGCCGTCATTCACCCCTCCACTTT	CASSYSTGRHSPLHF
many	TRBV13	TRBJ1-5	.	TGTGCCAGCAGCGAGAAAAGCAATCAGCCCCAGCATTTT	CASSEKSNQPQHF
.	TRBV11-2	TRBJ1-2	.	TGTGCCATCACGCCGGGACCTTCCTATGGCTACACCTTC	CAITPGPSYGYTF
.	TRBV10-2	TRBJ2-7	TRBD2	TGTGCCAGCAGCTTCCGGACTAGCGGGAGGAAGTACTTC	CASSFRTSGRKYF
many	TRBV24-1	TRBJ2-7	.	TGTGCCACCAGTGAGGAGGTCCGGGCCAGACCCTACGAGCAGTACTTC	CATSEEVRARPYEQYF
many	TRBV5-1	TRBJ1-5	TRBD1	TGCGCCAGCAGCCCCCGCCCGGACAGGGGGAATCAGCCCCAGCATTTT	CASSPRPDRGNQPQHF
many	TRBV4-1	TRBJ2-5	TRBD2	TGCGCCAGCAGCCAAGGACCAGCGGGGGTCGGCCAAGAGACCCAGTACTTC	CASSQGPAGVGQETQYF
many	TRBV4-1	TRBJ1-5	.	TGCGCCAGCAGCCACCCCAATCAGCCCCAGCATTTT	CASSHPNQPQHF
many	TRBV10-3	TRBJ2-7	TRBD2	TGTGCCATCAGTGATGATACAGGCGGGACTAGCGGGGGAAAACTCCAGTACTTC	CAISDDTGGTSGGKLQYF
.	TRBV6-2/TRBV6-3	TRBJ1-5	.	TGTGCCAGCAGTACCCTCGGTCAGCCCCAGCATTTT	CASSTLGQPQHF
.	TRBV7-2	TRBJ2-7	.	TGTGCCAGCAGCTTCTATGGACTGACCCCCCTGTTTGGGTACGAGCAGTACTTC	CASSFYGLTPLFGYEQYF
.	TRBV19	TRBJ2-2	.	TGTGCCAGCAGTTACTGGGGCGGGGAGCTGCTTTTT	CASSYWGGELLF
many	TRBV7-9	TRBJ1-2	TRBD1	TGTGCCAGCAGCATCCCGACAGGGGGCCATGGCTACACCTTC	CASSIPTGGHGYTF
many	TRBV7-9	TRBJ1-2	TRBD1	TGTGCCAGCAGCCCCTGGGACAGGTTACACTATGGCTACACCTTC	CASSPWDRLHYGYTF
.	TRBV20-1	TRBJ1-2	TRBD1	TGCAGTGCCAACCGGGACAGCTATGGCTACACCTTC	CSANRDSYGYTF
many	TRBV10-2	TRBJ1-1	TRBD1	TGCGCCAGCGCTCGGACAGGGGTCAATACTGAAGCTTTCTTT	CASARTGVNTEAFF
.	TRBV6-5	TRBJ2-7	TRBD1	TGTGCCAGCAGTAGCCCCGGGACAGGATACGAGCAGTACTTC	CASSSPGTGYEQYF